These 26 T cell receptor beta chains came from one sample sequenced in a study of graft-versus-host responses after intestinal transplantation. No antigen has been assigned to these receptors. The data were produced by immunoSEQ multiplex PCR, yet TCRdb's version contains in-frame clones alone and is incomplete. The sample yields more than 90,000 clones, around nine tenths seen once. The starting material was unstimulated CD4+ T cells sorted from spleen or lymph node cells, obtained before transplant. These receptors came from a human donor who was the organ donor for an intestinal transplant.

The chain couples TRBV5-6 to TRBJ2-1; TRBD2 agrees at 12 bases. This CDR3 spans 18 amino acids. The J segment lost 2 bases and the V segment lost 6 bases, leaving 12 bases of the junction unmatched. Germline-derived CDR1 and CDR2 are SGHDT and YYEEEE. The CDR3 DNA reads TGTGCCAGCAACCGCCCCCGACTAGCGGGAGAAACCTACAATGAGCAGTTCTTC. Translation gives CASNRPRLAGETYNEQFF.

This chain links TRBV15 with TRBJ1-3; D is unresolved. CDR3 length: 19 amino acids. V was cut by 1 base and J by 0 bases, with 19 bases left in between. Germline V gene sequence: CDR1 LNHNV, CDR2 YYDKDF (reference sequence). CDR3 protein: CATSRANLRRESSGNTIYF. CDR3 DNA sequence: TGTGCCACCAGCAGAGCGAATTTGAGGCGGGAATCCTCTGGAAACACCATATATTTT.

The V and J genes are TRBV28 and TRBJ1-1; D is unresolved. Germline V lookup: CDR1 MDHEN, CDR2 SYDVKM. This CDR3 has 13 amino acids. V lost 5 bases and J 0 bases, leaving 7 bases between the germline ends. The CDR3 nucleotides read TGTGCCAGCAGTGCTGCAGTGAACACTGAAGCTTTCTTT. It specifies CASSAAVNTEAFF.

The chain uses TRBV5-1 and TRBJ1-4; D not certain. Germline-derived CDR1 and CDR2 are SGHRS and YFSETQ. The V gene lost 1 base and the J gene lost 0 bases, with 7 bases spanning the gap. This CDR3 contains 15 residues. The CDR3 region has the DNA TGCGCCAGCAGCTTGTGGAGACCAACTAATGAAAAACTGTTTTTT. It is translated as CASSLWRPTNEKLFF. The full variable domain, rest sourced from reference TRBV5-1 and TRBJ1-4, is KAGVTQTPRYLIKTRGQQVTLSCSPISGHRSVSWYQQTPGQGLQFLFEYFSETQRNKGNFPGRFSGRQFSNSRSEMNVSTLELGDSALYLCASSLWRPTNEKLFFGSGTQLSVL.

The chain has TRBV6-4 and TRBJ1-1; possible D gene TRBD1, 5 bases. This CDR3 is 13 amino acids long. From germline, CDR1 is MRHNA and CDR2 SNTAGT. The V end lost 7 bases, the J end lost 4 bases, and 13 bases lay between the germline ends. The CDR3, as DNA: TGTGCCAGCACGGTAAGGGACGGCACTGAAGCTTTCTTT. Translated: CASTVRDGTEAFF.

This chain uses TRBV5-1 with TRBJ2-3, with 8 nucleotides matching TRBD2. CDR1 and CDR2 (germline): SGHRS, YFSETQ. Losses at the gene ends were 0 bases for V and 0 bases for J; bases not matched to a gene: 3. CDR3 length: 16 residues. DNA for the CDR3: TGCGCCAGCAGCTTGGGTAGCGGGGATAGCACAGATACGCAGTATTTT. Translated, it gives CASSLGSGDSTDTQYF.

The chain couples TRBV28 to TRBJ2-3, with 8 bases fitting TRBD2. The CDR3 length is 14 residues. V trimming: 5 bases; J trimming: 1 base; junction bases outside the gene matches: 2. Germline-derived CDR1 and CDR2 are MDHEN and SYDVKM. This chain's CDR3 is CASSSGGGTDTQYF. The CDR3 DNA follows: TGTGCCAGCAGTAGCGGGGGCGGCACAGATACGCAGTATTTT.

The chain recombines TRBV29-1 with TRBJ1-1; 9 nucleotides match TRBD1. J lost 4 bases, V lost 7 bases, and 4 bases had no gene match. This CDR3 has 12 amino acids. The germline V gene has CDR1 SQVTM and CDR2 ANQGSEA. The CDR3 region is CSAGTGSTEAFF. In DNA, the CDR3 is TGCAGCGCCGGGACAGGGTCCACTGAAGCTTTCTTT.

This chain connects TRBV7-2 to TRBJ1-1, with D perhaps TRBD1 (6 bases). The germline V and J ends were trimmed by 5 bases and 9 bases, with 19 bases remaining between them. CDR3 length: 14 residues. Germline V gene sequence: CDR1 SGHTA, CDR2 FQGNSA. CDR3 residues: CASSSRGFGGKAFF. As DNA, the CDR3 is TGTGCCAGCAGCAGCAGGGGCTTCGGGGGGAAAGCTTTCTTT. The full variable domain, in which reference TRBV7-2 and TRBJ1-1 provide the parts outside the CDR3, is GAGVSQSPSNKVTEKGKDVELRCDPISGHTALYWYRQSLGQGLEFLIYFQGNSAPDKSGLPSDRFSAERTGGSVSTLTIQRTQQEDSAVYLCASSSRGFGGKAFFGQGTRLTVV.

Only one count was recorded for this clone. J is TRBJ1-3 and V is TRBV27; D unclear. This CDR3 has 13 amino acids. Germline CDR1 reads MNHEY; CDR2 reads SMNVEV (reference sequence). V lost 4 bases, J lost 1 base, and 5 bases lay in between. CDR3 DNA sequence: TGTGCCAGCAGTTCCTTTTCTGGAAACACCATATATTTT. This gives the protein CASSSFSGNTIYF.

This clone has just a few counts. J is TRBJ1-2 and V is TRBV6-5; 9 bases are shared with TRBD1. Germline V lookup: CDR1 MNHEY, CDR2 SVGAGI. V lost 4 bases, J lost 7 bases, and 7 bases stayed unmatched. This CDR3 comprises 14 residues. The CDR3 is CASSSPGQGGGYTF. CDR3 bases: TGTGCCAGCAGTTCCCCGGGACAGGGAGGTGGCTACACCTTC.

The gene calls are TRBV27 and TRBJ2-5; 7 bases match TRBD2. The last part of the DNA fits TRBJ2-7 better; the J call may be wrong. Germline CDR1 reads MNHEY; CDR2 reads SMNVEV (reference sequence). The CDR3 is 15 residues long. The CDR3 DNA reads as TGTGCCAGCAGTTTGGGGAGGGCCAGTTTATACGAGCAGTACTTC. Translated, it gives CASSLGRASLYEQYF.

V and J are TRBV5-6 and TRBJ2-7; D is unclear. The CDR3 runs to 13 residues. The V gene lost 4 bases and the J gene lost 6 bases, with 14 bases spanning the gap. Germline lookup yields CDR1 SGHDT and CDR2 YYEEEE. The CDR3 DNA reads as TGTGCCAGCAGCCGAGTCACCGGAAGCGAGCAGTACTTC. As protein: CASSRVTGSEQYF.

The chain joins TRBV7-2 to TRBJ2-1; D unclear. Trimming shortened V by 6 bases and J by 3 bases, and 6 bases separated the two germline ends. CDR3 length: 12 amino acids. Germline CDR1 SGHTA, CDR2 FQGNSA. CDR3: CASSWFYNEQFF. Written as DNA, the CDR3 is TGTGCCAGCAGTTGGTTCTACAATGAGCAGTTCTTC.

This clone was picked up one time. This chain joins TRBV5-6 and TRBJ1-4; 9 bases match TRBD1. V was pared by 1 base and J by 6 bases, with 4 bases of the junction left unmatched. Per germline, CDR1 SGHDT and CDR2 YYEEEE. The CDR3 sequence is 15 residues long. The CDR3 sequence is CASSLTGGGDEKLFF. The CDR3 coding sequence is TGTGCCAGCAGCTTGACAGGGGGCGGGGATGAAAAACTGTTTTTT. Combining the CDR3 with reference TRBV5-6 and TRBJ1-4 gives the whole variable domain DAGVTQSPTHLIKTRGQQVTLRCSPKSGHDTVSWYQQALGQGPQFIFQYYEEEERQRGNFPDRFSGHQFPNYSSELNVNALLLGDSALYLCASSLTGGGDEKLFFGSGTQLSVL.

There are a few counts of this clone. This chain connects TRBV6-5 to TRBJ2-7; D possibly matches TRBD1 or TRBD2 (5 bases each). Between the trimmed V and J ends, which lost 5 bases and 2 bases, there was a span of 10 bases. This CDR3 contains 13 residues. Germline V lookup: CDR1 MNHEY, CDR2 SVGAGI. CDR3 in DNA: TGTGCCAGCAGTGCCGGGACGCCCTACGAGCAGTACTTC. Its translation is CASSAGTPYEQYF.

In DNA form, the CDR3 reads TGCGCCAGCAGCCAGGATCTAGCGGGAGGACGCACAGATACGCAGTATTTT. Translating it yields CASSQDLAGGRTDTQYF. This chain connects TRBV4-1 to TRBJ2-3; TRBD2 matches at 11 bases. V lost 3 bases and J lost 1; bases outside the gene matches: 6. Per the germline V gene, CDR1 is MGHRA and CDR2 is YSYEKL. The CDR3 consists of 17 residues.

The chain is built from TRBV7-7 and TRBJ2-1; 8 bases match TRBD2. CDR1 and CDR2 from the germline V gene are SSHAT and FNYEAQ (reference sequence). J lost 5 bases, V lost 1 base, and 1 base had no gene match. CDR3 size: 14 residues. CDR3 coding DNA: TGTGCCAGCAGCTTAGTTAGCGGGAACAATGAGCAGTTCTTC. It specifies CASSLVSGNNEQFF.

V is TRBV11-1 and J is TRBJ2-2; 8 positions agree with TRBD1. Looked up from germline, CDR1 is SGHAT and CDR2 is FQDESV (reference sequence). After removal of 5 bases from V and 3 bases from J, the junction contained 8 bases not matched to a gene. This CDR3 has 16 amino acids. CDR3 nucleotides: TGTGCCAGCAGCACACGGACAGGGCTCCACACCGGGGAGCTGTTTTTT. Amino acid sequence: CASSTRTGLHTGELFF.

V and J are TRBV5-4 and TRBJ1-2, with 7 bases aligning to TRBD1. CDR1 and CDR2 (germline): SGHNT, YYREEE (reference sequence). The CDR3 loop spans 13 amino acids. V shed 3 bases, J shed 5 bases, and the junction held 4 bases outside the gene matches. The CDR3 DNA sequence: TGTGCCAGCAGCTCGGGACAGAAGTATGGCTACACCTTC. Translation: CASSSGQKYGYTF.

This clone showed up just once. This sample includes further DNA sequences coding for the same CDR3. As DNA, the CDR3 is TGTGCCTGGGGACAGGGGAATCAGCCCCAGCATTTT. It encodes CAWGQGNQPQHF. The V gene is TRBV30, the J gene TRBJ1-5; 9 positions match TRBD1. CDR1 GTSNPN and CDR2 SVGIG come from the germline V gene (reference sequence). V gave up 5 bases and J gave up 4 bases; unmatched junction bases: 0. The CDR3 contains 12 residues.

The chain combines TRBV11-2 with TRBJ2-5; D call uncertain. This CDR3 contains 15 residues. The V gene's germline CDR1 is SGHAT and CDR2 FQNNGV. Trimming shortened V by 4 bases and J by 1 base, and 13 bases separated the two germline ends. CDR3 region: CASSSGWQLQETQYF. The DNA for the CDR3 is TGTGCCAGCAGCTCGGGCTGGCAGCTCCAAGAGACCCAGTACTTC.

The chain uses TRBV7-9 and TRBJ1-3; D is perhaps TRBD1 (5 bases). Trimming took off 4 bases at V and 0 bases at J, with 13 bases between the two ends. CDR3 length: 16 amino acids. From germline, CDR1 is SEHNR and CDR2 FQNEAQ (reference sequence). The CDR3 nucleotides read TGTGCCAGCAGCTCGATTACAGGCTCCTCTGGAAACACCATATATTTT. Translating it yields CASSSITGSSGNTIYF.

The J gene is TRBJ2-2, the V gene TRBV6-4; 7 nucleotides align to TRBD2. This CDR3 is built from 14 residues. The germline V gene has CDR1 MRHNA and CDR2 SNTAGT. J was trimmed by 6 bases and V by 2 bases; bases with no gene match: 3. CDR3 sequence: CASSDQGGAGELFF. The DNA for the CDR3 is TGTGCCAGCAGTGACCAGGGAGGGGCCGGGGAGCTGTTTTTT.

About this clone itself: The same CDR3 can be traced to other DNA sequences in this sample. The chain joins TRBV7-2 to TRBJ1-4, with 7 bases aligning to TRBD1. The CDR3 runs 14 residues. Germline CDR1 reads SGHTA; CDR2 reads FQGNSA. Trimming removed 5 bases from V and 3 bases from J; junction bases left unmatched: 3. The CDR3 DNA reads as TGTGCCAGCAGCCCCGGGACAGCTAATGAAAAACTGTTTTTT. It is translated as CASSPGTANEKLFF.

This clone came up once. The chain joins TRBV5-1 to TRBJ2-4, with 7 bases lining up with TRBD2. The trim removed 0 bases at V and 4 bases at J, leaving 7 bases unmatched. The CDR3 sequence is 16 residues long. Looked up from germline, CDR1 is SGHRS and CDR2 is YFSETQ. The CDR3 loop reads CASSLGDERGKNIQYF. CDR3 sequence (DNA): TGCGCCAGCAGCTTGGGGGACGAGCGGGGTAAAAACATTCAGTACTTC.